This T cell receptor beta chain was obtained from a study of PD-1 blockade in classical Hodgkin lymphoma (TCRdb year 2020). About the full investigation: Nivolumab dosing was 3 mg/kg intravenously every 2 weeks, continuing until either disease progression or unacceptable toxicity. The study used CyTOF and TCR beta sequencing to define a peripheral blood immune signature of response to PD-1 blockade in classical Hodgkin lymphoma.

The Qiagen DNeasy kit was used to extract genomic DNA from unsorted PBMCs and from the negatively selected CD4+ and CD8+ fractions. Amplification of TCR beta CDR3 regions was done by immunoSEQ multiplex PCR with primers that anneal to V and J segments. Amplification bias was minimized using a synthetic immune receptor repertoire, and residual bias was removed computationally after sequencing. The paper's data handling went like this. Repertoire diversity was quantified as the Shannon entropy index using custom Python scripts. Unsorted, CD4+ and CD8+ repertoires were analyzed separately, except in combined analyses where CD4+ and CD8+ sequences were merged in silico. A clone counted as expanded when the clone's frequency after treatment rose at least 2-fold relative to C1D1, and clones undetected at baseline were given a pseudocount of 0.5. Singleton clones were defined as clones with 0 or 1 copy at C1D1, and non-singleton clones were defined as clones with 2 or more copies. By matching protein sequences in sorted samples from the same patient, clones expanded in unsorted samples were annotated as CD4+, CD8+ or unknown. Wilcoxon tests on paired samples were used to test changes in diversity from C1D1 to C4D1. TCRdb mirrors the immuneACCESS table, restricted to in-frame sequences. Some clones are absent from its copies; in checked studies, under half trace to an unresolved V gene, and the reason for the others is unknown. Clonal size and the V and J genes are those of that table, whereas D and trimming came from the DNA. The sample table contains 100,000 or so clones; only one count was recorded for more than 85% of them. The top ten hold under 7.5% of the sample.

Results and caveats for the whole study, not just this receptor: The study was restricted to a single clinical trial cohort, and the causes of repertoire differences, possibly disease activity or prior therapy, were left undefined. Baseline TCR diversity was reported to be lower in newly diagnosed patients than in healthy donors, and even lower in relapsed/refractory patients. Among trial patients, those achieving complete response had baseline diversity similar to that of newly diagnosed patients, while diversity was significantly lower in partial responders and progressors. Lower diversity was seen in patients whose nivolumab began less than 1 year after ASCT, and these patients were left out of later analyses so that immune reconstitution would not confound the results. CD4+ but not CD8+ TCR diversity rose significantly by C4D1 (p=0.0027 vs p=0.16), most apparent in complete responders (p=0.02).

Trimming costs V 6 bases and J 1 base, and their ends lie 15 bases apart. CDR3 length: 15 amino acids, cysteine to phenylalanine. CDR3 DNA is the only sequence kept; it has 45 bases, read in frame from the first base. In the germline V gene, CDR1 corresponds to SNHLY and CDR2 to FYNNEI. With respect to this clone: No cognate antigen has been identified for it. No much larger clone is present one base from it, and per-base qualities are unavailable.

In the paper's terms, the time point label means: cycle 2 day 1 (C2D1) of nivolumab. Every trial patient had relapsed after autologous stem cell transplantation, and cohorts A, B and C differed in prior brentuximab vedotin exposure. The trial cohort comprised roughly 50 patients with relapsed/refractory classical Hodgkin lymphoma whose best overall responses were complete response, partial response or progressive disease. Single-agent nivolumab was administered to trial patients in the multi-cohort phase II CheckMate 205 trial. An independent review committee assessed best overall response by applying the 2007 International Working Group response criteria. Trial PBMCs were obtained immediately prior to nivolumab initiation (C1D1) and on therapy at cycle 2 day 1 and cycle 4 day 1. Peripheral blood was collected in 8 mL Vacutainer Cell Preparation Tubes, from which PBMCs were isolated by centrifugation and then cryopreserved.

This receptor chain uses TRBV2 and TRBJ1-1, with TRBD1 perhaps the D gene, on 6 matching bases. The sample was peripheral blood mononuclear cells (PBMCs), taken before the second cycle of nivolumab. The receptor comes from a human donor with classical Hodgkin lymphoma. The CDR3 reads CASSRQAAPNTEAFF. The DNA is TGTGCCAGCAGCCGACAGGCAGCCCCGAACACTGAAGCTTTCTTT.